These T cell receptor beta chains were read from a single sample in a study of shared clonotypes between healthy human individuals. Method: immunoSEQ multiplex PCR; TCRdb's copy keeps in-frame clones and lacks some. The repertoire consists of more than 2,000,000 clones, with around nine tenths occurring once and the leading ten covering roughly 0.13%. The sample was naive CD4+ T cells sorted from blood. These receptor sequences come from a man between 18 and 29 years old in good health. CDR3s include the opening cysteine and the closing phenylalanine or tryptophan.

j_call,v_call,cdr3_aa
TRBJ2-7,TRBV7-2,CASRGGTIPYF
TRBJ1-1,TRBV5-1,CASSLGPENTEAFF
TRBJ2-1,TRBV11-2,CASNIEGALYNEQFF
TRBJ1-2,TRBV4-3,CASSQYYRGGYGYTF
TRBJ2-1,TRBV2,CASTKGNRITYNEQFF
TRBJ1-5,TRBV2,CASSEDVGNQPQHF
TRBJ2-7,TRBV29-1,CSVEEDRGYEQYF
TRBJ2-3,TRBV14,CASSLPGTSLTDTQYF
TRBJ1-1,TRBV30,CAWKEGQYTEAFF
TRBJ1-5,TRBV6-1,CASRRTGANQPQHF
TRBJ2-3,TRBV10-1,CASSGTPGGTDTQYF
TRBJ2-7,TRBV6-5,CASSWDRSSYEQYF
TRBJ2-3,TRBV5-4,CASSLGQGSTDTQYF
TRBJ2-1,TRBV19,CASSLPTSQVGNEQFF
TRBJ1-4,TRBV6-5,CASSYLLGEKLFF
TRBJ2-7,TRBV6-6,CASSYSGTGHYEQYF
TRBJ2-7,TRBV6-5,CAISEIGQFSEQYF
TRBJ2-2,TRBV5-1,CASSLAGTVNTGELFF
TRBJ2-2,TRBV9,CASSRANQASLGTGELFF
TRBJ2-7,TRBV27,CASSPTTGGRKQYF
TRBJ2-1,TRBV25-1,CASSEQFSGTGSYNEQFF
TRBJ2-1,TRBV4-1,CASSWAVNNEQFF
TRBJ2-4,TRBV21-1,CASSRKGRPKNIQYF
TRBJ1-1,TRBV29-1,CSVVENTEAFF
TRBJ1-6,TRBV5-1,CASSFGTGMSPLHF
TRBJ2-7,TRBV19,CASSYLGDKYSHEQYF
TRBJ2-7,TRBV5-1,CASSPVSGISYEQYF
TRBJ2-3,TRBV30,CAWDRSSTDTQYF
TRBJ2-5,TRBV7-2,CASSFAGAQETQYF
TRBJ1-6,TRBV5-1,CASSPGGQGPNSPLHF
TRBJ2-2,TRBV12-5,CASGSLAGGATGELFF
TRBJ1-3,TRBV7-9,CASSWDRGRAGNTIYF
TRBJ1-1,TRBV19,CASSRQLNTEAFF